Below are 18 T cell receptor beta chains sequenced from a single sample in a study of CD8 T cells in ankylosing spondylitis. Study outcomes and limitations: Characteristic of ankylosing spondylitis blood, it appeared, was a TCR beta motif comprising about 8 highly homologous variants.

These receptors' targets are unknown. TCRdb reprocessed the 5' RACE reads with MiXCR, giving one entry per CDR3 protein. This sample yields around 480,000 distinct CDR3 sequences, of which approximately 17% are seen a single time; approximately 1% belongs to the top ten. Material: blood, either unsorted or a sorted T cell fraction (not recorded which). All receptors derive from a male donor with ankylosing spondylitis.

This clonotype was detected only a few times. CDR3 protein: CASAALAGGGASQPQHF. DNA for the CDR3: TGTGCCTCAGCAGCTCTCGCCGGAGGGGGCGCGTCTCAGCCCCAGCATTTT. The gene calls are TRBV12-3 or TRBV12-4 and TRBJ1-5; 7 nucleotides line up with TRBD1. The CDR3 length is 17 residues. J lost 6 bases, V lost 11 bases, and 22 bases had no gene match.

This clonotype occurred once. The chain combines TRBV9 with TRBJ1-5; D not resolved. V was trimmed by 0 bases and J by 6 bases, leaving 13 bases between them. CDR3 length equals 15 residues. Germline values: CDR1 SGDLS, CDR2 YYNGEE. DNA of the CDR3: TGTGCCAGCAGCGTAGGCTCGTCGGTGGGTCAGCCCCAGCATTTT. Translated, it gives CASSVGSSVGQPQHF.

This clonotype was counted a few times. CDR3 nucleotide sequence: TGTGCCAGCAGGGATCAGAGCTCCTACAATGAGCAGTTCTTC. The encoded protein is CASRDQSSYNEQFF. The chain recombines TRBV14 with TRBJ2-1, with D unclear. CDR3 length equals 14 residues. Germline lookup yields CDR1 SGHDN and CDR2 FVKESK. V was cut by 6 bases and J by 0 bases, with 9 bases left in between.

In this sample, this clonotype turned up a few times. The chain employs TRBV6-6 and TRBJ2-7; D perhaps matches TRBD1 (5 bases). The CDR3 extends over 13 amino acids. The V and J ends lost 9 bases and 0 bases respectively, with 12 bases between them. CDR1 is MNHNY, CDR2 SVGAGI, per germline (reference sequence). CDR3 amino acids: CASGQGGSYEQYF. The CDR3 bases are TGTGCCAGTGGCCAGGGTGGCTCCTACGAGCAGTACTTC.

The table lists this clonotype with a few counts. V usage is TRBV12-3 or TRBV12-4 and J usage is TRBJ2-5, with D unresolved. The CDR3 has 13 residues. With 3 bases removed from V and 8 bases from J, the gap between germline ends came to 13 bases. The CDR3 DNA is TGTGCCAGCAGTTTGGATAGTGTCCCTACCCAGTACTTC. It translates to CASSLDSVPTQYF.

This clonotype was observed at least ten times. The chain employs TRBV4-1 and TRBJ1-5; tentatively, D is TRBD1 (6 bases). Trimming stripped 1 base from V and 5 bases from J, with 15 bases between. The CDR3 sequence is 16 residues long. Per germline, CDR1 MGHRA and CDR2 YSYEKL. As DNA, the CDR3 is TGCGCCAGCAGCCAAGTGATCAGGGGTACCTATCAGCCCCAGCATTTT. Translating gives CASSQVIRGTYQPQHF.

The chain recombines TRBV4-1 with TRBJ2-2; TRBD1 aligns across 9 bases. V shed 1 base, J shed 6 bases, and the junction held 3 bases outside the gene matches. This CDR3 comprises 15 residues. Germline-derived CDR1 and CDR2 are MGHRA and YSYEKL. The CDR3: CASSQGDRESGELFF. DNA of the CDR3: TGCGCCAGCAGCCAAGGGGACAGGGAATCCGGGGAGCTGTTTTTT.

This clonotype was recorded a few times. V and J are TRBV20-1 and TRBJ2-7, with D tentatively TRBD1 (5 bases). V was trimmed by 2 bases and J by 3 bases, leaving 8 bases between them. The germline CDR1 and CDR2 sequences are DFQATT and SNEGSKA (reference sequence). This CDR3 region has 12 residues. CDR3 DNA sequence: TGCAGTGCTAGAAGGACAAACTACGAGCAGTACTTC. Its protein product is CSARRTNYEQYF.

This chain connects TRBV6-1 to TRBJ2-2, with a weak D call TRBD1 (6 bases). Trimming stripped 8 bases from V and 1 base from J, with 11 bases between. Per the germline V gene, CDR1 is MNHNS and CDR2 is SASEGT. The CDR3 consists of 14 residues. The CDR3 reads CASVKGVNTGELFF. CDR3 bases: TGTGCCAGCGTGAAGGGGGTGAACACCGGGGAGCTGTTTTTT.

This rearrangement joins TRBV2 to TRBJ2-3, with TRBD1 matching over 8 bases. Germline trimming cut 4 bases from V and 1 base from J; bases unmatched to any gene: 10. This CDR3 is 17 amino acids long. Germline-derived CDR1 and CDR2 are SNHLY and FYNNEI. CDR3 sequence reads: CASSGFAGQGRTDTQYF. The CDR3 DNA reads TGTGCCAGCAGTGGTTTTGCAGGACAGGGACGCACAGATACGCAGTATTTT.

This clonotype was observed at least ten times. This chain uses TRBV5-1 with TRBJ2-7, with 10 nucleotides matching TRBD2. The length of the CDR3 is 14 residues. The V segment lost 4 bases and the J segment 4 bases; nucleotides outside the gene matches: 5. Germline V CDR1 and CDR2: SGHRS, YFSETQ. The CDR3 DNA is TGCGCCAGCAGCCACATGACTAGCGGGTACGAGCAGTACTTC. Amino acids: CASSHMTSGYEQYF.

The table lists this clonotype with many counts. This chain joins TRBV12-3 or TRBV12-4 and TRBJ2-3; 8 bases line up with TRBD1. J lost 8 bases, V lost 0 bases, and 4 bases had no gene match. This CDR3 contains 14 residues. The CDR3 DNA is TGTGCCAGCAGTTTAGCGGCAGGGGGCTCTACGCAGTATTTT. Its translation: CASSLAAGGSTQYF.

CDR3 residues: CASSRHGTVEETQYF. CDR3 sequence (DNA): TGTGCCAGCAGCCGACACGGGACAGTAGAAGAGACCCAGTACTTC. The genes are TRBV11-2 and TRBJ2-5, with TRBD1 matching over 7 bases. CDR1 and CDR2 (germline): SGHAT, FQNNGV. There are 15 residues in the CDR3. V shed 5 bases, J shed 3 bases, and the junction held 9 bases outside the gene matches.

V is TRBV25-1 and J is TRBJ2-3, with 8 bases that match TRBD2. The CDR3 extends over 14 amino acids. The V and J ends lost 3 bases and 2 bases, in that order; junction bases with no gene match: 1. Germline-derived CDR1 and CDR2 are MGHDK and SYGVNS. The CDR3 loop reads CASSDGLATDTQYF. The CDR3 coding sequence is TGTGCCAGCAGTGATGGACTAGCCACAGATACGCAGTATTTT. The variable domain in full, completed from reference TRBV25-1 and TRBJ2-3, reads EADIYQTPRYLVIGTGKKITLECSQTMGHDKMYWYQQDPGMELHLIHYSYGVNSTEKGDLSSESTVSRIRTEHFPLTLESARPSHTSQYLCASSDGLATDTQYFGPGTRLTVL.

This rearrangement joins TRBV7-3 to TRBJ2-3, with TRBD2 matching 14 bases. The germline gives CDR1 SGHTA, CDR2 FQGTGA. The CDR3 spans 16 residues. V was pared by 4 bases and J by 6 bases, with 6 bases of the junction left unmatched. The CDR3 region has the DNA TGTGCCAGCAGCTCGGGACTAGCGGGAGAATCGGATACGCAGTATTTT. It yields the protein CASSSGLAGESDTQYF. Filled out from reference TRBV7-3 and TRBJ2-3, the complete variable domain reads GAGVSQTPSNKVTEKGKYVELRCDPISGHTALYWYRQSLGQGPEFLIYFQGTGAADDSGLPNDRFFAVRPEGSVSTLKIQRTERGDSAVYLCASSSGLAGESDTQYFGPGTRLTVL.

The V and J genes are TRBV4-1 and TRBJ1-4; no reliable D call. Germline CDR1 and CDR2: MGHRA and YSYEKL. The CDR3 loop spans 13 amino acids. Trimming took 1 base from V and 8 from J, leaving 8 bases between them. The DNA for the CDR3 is TGCGCCAGCAGCCAAGGGCGTGGGGAAAAACTGTTTTTT. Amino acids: CASSQGRGEKLFF.

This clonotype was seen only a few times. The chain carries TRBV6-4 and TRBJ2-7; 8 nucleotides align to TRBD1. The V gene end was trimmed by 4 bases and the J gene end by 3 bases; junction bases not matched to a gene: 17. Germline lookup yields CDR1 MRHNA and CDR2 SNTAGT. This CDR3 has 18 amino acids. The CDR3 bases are TGTGCCAGCAGTGGGAGTGCGGCGGGACAGGCTGCACACTACGAGCAGTACTTC. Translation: CASSGSAAGQAAHYEQYF.

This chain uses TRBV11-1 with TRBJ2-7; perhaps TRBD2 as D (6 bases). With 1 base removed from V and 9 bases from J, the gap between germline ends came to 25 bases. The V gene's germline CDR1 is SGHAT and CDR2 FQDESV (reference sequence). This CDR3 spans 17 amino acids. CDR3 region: CASSLGGNFWDSEMQYF. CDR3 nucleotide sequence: TGTGCCAGCAGCTTAGGCGGAAACTTCTGGGACTCCGAGATGCAGTACTTC.